These T cell receptor beta chains were read from a single sample in a study of cytomegalovirus exposure and HLA in healthy donors. The protocol was immunoSEQ multiplex PCR, while the TCRdb copy is restricted to in-frame clones and leaves out a portion. In the table there are some 150,000 clones, 79% of which are singletons. Sequenced: PBMCs. Every receptor here comes from a man between 45 and 60 years old in good health and CMV-seropositive. The CDR3 runs from the conserved cysteine through the conserved F or W. Each record gives: V gene, D gene, CDR3 protein. A D gene is named only where the DNA matches it firmly.

TRBV7-6,TRBD2,CASSLDLAASSYNEQFF
TRBV6-6,-,CASSYRGGTNEKLFF
TRBV27,-,CASSLSRAGELFF
TRBV5-1,-,CASSLNQGSQSYEQYF
TRBV6-1,TRBD1,CASSAGGQGGTEAFF
TRBV30,-,CAWMRRLSGNTIYF
TRBV6-5,-,CASSPTRRTGELFF
TRBV6-1,TRBD1,CASSEGTGVMTEAFF
TRBV7-2,TRBD2,CASSLEWGGDEQFF
TRBV30,-,CAWSVTEAGELFF
TRBV6-1,TRBD2,CASLKGTSKNIQYF
TRBV9,-,CASSVAGRHTEAFF
TRBV5-1,TRBD1,CASSARDRGAYEQYF
TRBV11-3,TRBD2,CASTKRGGTSGENEQFF
TRBV29-1,TRBD2,CSARVAGGGTGELFF
TRBV7-9,-,CASSSGQFNQPQHF
TRBV11-2,TRBD1,CASSIGQGIVQETQYF
TRBV7-2,-,CASSLAENNEQFF
TRBV10-3,TRBD1,CAISESRDRSSYEQYF
TRBV5-4,TRBD1,CASSLSQGAGNSPLHF
TRBV29-1,-,CSAMAGAETQYF
TRBV5-1,-,CASSFLGVGNEQFF
TRBV5-1,-,CASSLGTNPTYEQYF
TRBV7-9,-,CSSSLTYGQRTDTQYF
TRBV7-2,TRBD2,CASSRGGDEETQYF
TRBV27,-,CASSLSREHEQYF
TRBV7-6,-,CASSLEEGTGNTIYF
TRBV6-1,TRBD1,CASSPGQGRGQPQHF
TRBV27,TRBD2,CASSSRVSTSASYEQYF
TRBV9,TRBD2,CASSLSGNPYEQYF
TRBV29-1,TRBD1,CSARTGGMNEQYF
TRBV15,TRBD1,CATSRGRQGGGYTF
TRBV7-9,-,CASSTDRETQYF
TRBV11-2,TRBD1,CASSFLYSGQGLQYF
TRBV15,-,CATSRDNGEAFF
TRBV18,TRBD2,CASSPPSGGTDTQYF
TRBV29-1,TRBD1,CSVSRTGIGREQFF
TRBV5-1,TRBD1,CASSAGPGQGMSGYTF
TRBV28,TRBD1,CASSPGQGGNEQFF
TRBV9,TRBD2,CASSLGSSGSFNEQYF
TRBV5-1,TRBD1,CASSGGTGGGWEQYF
TRBV5-1,TRBD2,CASSFGTSGSTDTQYF
TRBV2,-,CASSGTTDTQYF
TRBV28,TRBD1,CASSPPPGQDNQPQHF
TRBV11-3,TRBD2,CASSLYGAGDGDTQYF
TRBV29-1,TRBD1,CSGRDSMNTEAFF
TRBV7-9,-,CASSLEGAAHF
TRBV9,TRBD2,CASSVGSSGRGTDTQYF
TRBV2,TRBD1,CASSEVGTVHNEKLFF
TRBV5-6,-,CASSRGVSGANVLTF
TRBV28,-,CASSLPPEVSYGYTF